Shown below are 18 T cell receptor beta chains from a single sample sequenced in a study of CD8+ T cells in alopecia areata. Reverse transcribed after extraction, RNA yielded cDNA as the sequencing template. Method: immunoSEQ multiplex PCR; TCRdb's copy keeps in-frame clones and lacks some. The repertoire holds 85,000 to 95,000 clones, with about three quarters as singletons. Treatment specified: oral pan-JAK inhibitor, 5-10 mg twice daily. Specimen: CD8+ T cells sorted from blood, collected at approximately week 45, from a patient treated with tofacitinib. These receptors were obtained from a human donor with alopecia areata.

V and J are TRBV21-1 and TRBJ2-7; TRBD1 was called by the table and not checked on the DNA. TRBV21-1 is a pseudogene segment. CDR3 length: 13 residues. CDR3 loop: CASSDSTGCEQYF. In DNA, the CDR3 is TGTGCCAGCAGCGATTCCACAGGGTGCGAGCAGTACTTC.

The chain couples TRBV7-2 to TRBJ2-4; 8 bases line up with TRBD2. V was clipped by 5 bases and J by 10 bases; unmatched bases: 7. The germline V gene has CDR1 SGHTA and CDR2 FQGNSA. This CDR3 is 13 amino acids long. The CDR3 bases are TGTGCCAGCAGCGGAAGCGGGGGTGGAATTCAGTACTTC. It codes for CASSGSGGGIQYF.

This clone was observed a few times. Germline is not matched at one junction end, which may reflect a read error. The chain is built from TRBV14 and TRBJ2-7; D tentatively fits TRBD1 or TRBD2 (5 bases each). This CDR3 contains 14 residues. Germline V CDR1 and CDR2: SGHDN, FVKESK. In nucleotides, the CDR3 is TGTGCCAGCAGCGAAGACAGAGGGTCATACGAGCAGTACTTC. It specifies CASSEDRGSYEQYF.

This clone was observed a few times. V is TRBV25-1 and J is TRBJ2-1; 8 bases are shared with TRBD2. The CDR3 contains 12 residues. V lost 5 bases, J lost 10 bases, and 4 bases stayed unmatched. CDR1 and CDR2 (germline): MGHDK, SYGVNS. The CDR3 DNA reads as TGTGCCAGCAGTACCCGGGGGGGCGAGCAGTTCTTC. Amino acid sequence: CASSTRGGEQFF.

The chain is built from TRBV6-1 and TRBJ2-5, with D perhaps matching TRBD1 (5 bases). Trimming pared 0 bases from V and 3 bases from J, leaving 20 bases between. The germline gives CDR1 MNHNS, CDR2 SASEGT. The CDR3 covers 18 residues. The CDR3 here is CASSEAQVEIGYEETQYF. The DNA of the CDR3 is TGTGCCAGCAGTGAAGCACAGGTTGAAATTGGTTATGAAGAGACCCAGTACTTC.

The chain recombines TRBV27 with TRBJ2-7; the D gene is possibly TRBD1 (5 bases). Germline CDR1 is MNHEY and CDR2 is SMNVEV (reference sequence). The length of the CDR3 is 14 residues. Deletions cut 5 bases from V and 1 base from J, with 12 bases between. CDR3 sequence reads: CASSESTGSYEQYF. CDR3 nucleotide sequence: TGTGCCAGCAGTGAAAGCACAGGATCCTACGAGCAGTACTTC.

The rearrangement links TRBV4-3 to TRBJ1-6; TRBD1 is a possible D gene (6 bases). Germline V gene sequence: CDR1 LGHNA, CDR2 YSLEER. V lost 1 base and J 10 bases, leaving 17 bases between the germline ends. This CDR3 spans 16 amino acids. The CDR3 is CASSQAVGGAGSPLHF. The CDR3 nucleotides are TGCGCCAGCAGCCAAGCGGTCGGGGGCGCGGGGTCACCCCTCCACTTT.

The chain has TRBV9 and TRBJ1-1; D gene ambiguous. Looked up from germline, CDR1 is SGDLS and CDR2 is YYNGEE. Trimming took off 4 bases at V and 6 bases at J, with 13 bases between the two ends. The CDR3 is 13 residues long. In nucleotides, the CDR3 is TGTGCCAGCAGCCTCGGAGATAGGGCTGAAGCTTTCTTT. Translation: CASSLGDRAEAFF.

This clone has a single count. V is TRBV29-1 and J is TRBJ1-2; D may be TRBD1 (5 bases). The germline CDR1 and CDR2 sequences are SQVTM and ANQGSEA. V gave up 7 bases and J gave up 8 bases, with 17 bases separating them. This CDR3 contains 12 residues. CDR3 sequence: CSAAGPSEGYTF. The CDR3 DNA reads TGCAGCGCGGCGGGACCATCGGAAGGCTACACCTTC.

The V and J genes are TRBV20-1 and TRBJ1-2; D not resolved. There are 11 residues in the CDR3. Trimming pared 1 base from V and 8 bases from J, leaving 8 bases between. CDR1 and CDR2 from the germline V gene are DFQATT and SNEGSKA (reference sequence). CDR3 bases: TGCAGTGCTAGAGGAGAGAGGGGCTACACCTTC. It encodes CSARGERGYTF.

The CDR3 reads CASSLGAGIPYGYTF. CDR3 DNA: TGTGCCAGCAGCTTAGGGGCAGGCATTCCCTATGGCTACACCTTC. The V call is TRBV7-9, the J call TRBJ1-2; D gene unclear. Germline V gene sequence: CDR1 SEHNR, CDR2 FQNEAQ (reference sequence). V lost 1 base and J lost 4, with 13 bases in between. The CDR3 has 15 residues.

V gene TRBV19 combines with J gene TRBJ2-7; TRBD2 agrees at 7 bases. J lost 5 bases, V lost 4 bases, and 5 bases had no gene match. Per the germline V gene, CDR1 is LNHDA and CDR2 is SQIVND (reference sequence). The CDR3 covers 13 residues. CDR3 bases: TGTGCCAGTAGTACCGCCGGGGGGAACGAGCAGTACTTC. This sequence encodes CASSTAGGNEQYF.

This clone was counted only a few times. The rearrangement uses TRBV13 and TRBJ2-7; perhaps TRBD1 as D (5 bases). The CDR3 sequence is 14 residues long. Germline assignment: CDR1 PRHDT and CDR2 FYEKMQ (reference sequence). Between the trimmed V and J ends, which lost 2 bases and 0 bases, there was a span of 8 bases. The CDR3 DNA reads TGTGCCAGCAGCTTACAGGGCGCCTCCTACGAGCAGTACTTC. Its translation: CASSLQGASYEQYF. The full variable domain, in which reference TRBV13 and TRBJ2-7 provide the parts outside the CDR3, is AAGVIQSPRHLIKEKRETATLKCYPIPRHDTVYWYQQGPGQDPQFLISFYEKMQSDKGSIPDRFSAQQFSDYHSELNMSSLELGDSALYFCASSLQGASYEQYFGPGTRLTVT.

As concerns this clone: The same CDR3 also results from other DNA sequences found in this sample. This chain uses TRBV27 with TRBJ2-7; TRBD1 agrees at 9 bases. The CDR3 has 14 amino acids. V shed 5 bases and J 2 bases; nucleotides not matched to a gene: 4. CDR1 and CDR2 (germline): MNHEY, SMNVEV (reference sequence). CDR3 loop: CASSPGTGPYEQYF. DNA for the CDR3: TGTGCCAGCAGTCCGGGGACAGGGCCCTACGAGCAGTACTTC.

In its sample, this clone was seen a few times. V usage is TRBV6-4 and J usage is TRBJ1-1; 9 nucleotides line up with TRBD1. The CDR3 extends over 14 amino acids. Trimming removed 5 bases from V and 6 bases from J; junction bases left unmatched: 7. Per the germline V gene, CDR1 is MRHNA and CDR2 is SNTAGT. The CDR3 sequence: CASSTDRGIAEAFF. The CDR3 nucleotides read TGTGCCAGCAGTACGGACAGGGGAATCGCTGAAGCTTTCTTT.

J is TRBJ1-5 and V is TRBV2; 10 bases fit TRBD1. V lost 3 bases to trimming and J lost 4 bases; unmatched junction nucleotides: 0. Germline V gives CDR1 SNHLY, CDR2 FYNNEI. The CDR3 sequence is 14 residues long. The CDR3 sequence is CASSEGQGNQPQHF. Here the CDR3 DNA reads TGTGCCAGCAGTGAGGGACAGGGGAATCAGCCCCAGCATTTT.

This clone was seen more than once but under ten times. This rearrangement joins TRBV7-9 to TRBJ2-7; 7 bases fit TRBD1. V shed 5 bases, J shed 3 bases, and the junction held 16 bases outside the gene matches. The CDR3 is made up of 17 amino acids. CDR1 SEHNR and CDR2 FQNEAQ come from the germline V gene (reference sequence). DNA of the CDR3: TGTGCCAGCAGCCCTCGGAGTGGGACAGAAAGTTTCTACGAGCAGTACTTC. Protein product: CASSPRSGTESFYEQYF.

As concerns this clone: The junction shows a germline mismatch at one end, possibly a read error. This chain uses TRBV7-9 with TRBJ1-2; D is unclear. This CDR3 spans 13 amino acids. The germline CDR1 and CDR2 sequences are SEHNR and FQNEAQ (reference sequence). The CDR3 sequence is CASSVASDYGYTF. The CDR3 nucleotides read TGTGCCAGCAGCGTAGCCTCGGACTATGGCTACACCTTC.